This T cell receptor beta chain was captured in a study of blood T cell repertoires in COVID-19. Background on the study: Samples of COVID-19 (acute and convalescent) were obtained from the United States, Italy and Spain. Sample material is recorded as cDNA or gDNA derived from T cells, B-cell-depleted T cells, or PBMCs.

The germline gives CDR1 SGHRS, CDR2 YFSETQ. The V end lost 2 bases, the J end lost 4 bases, and 14 bases lay between the germline ends. The CDR3 extends over 15 amino acids. Sequenced by immunoSEQ multiplex PCR; TCRdb stores in-frame clones only, minus some. The table shows tens of thousands of clones, with under 90% occurring only once. The V call is TRBV5-1, the J call TRBJ2-3; weak D call: TRBD1 (5 bases). This receptor was taken from a woman in her 70s with acute or convalescent COVID-19. Material: peripheral blood. CDR3 coding DNA: TGCGCCAGCAGCTTATTCCAGGGTACTCCAGATACGCAGTATTTT. It codes for CASSLFQGTPDTQYF.